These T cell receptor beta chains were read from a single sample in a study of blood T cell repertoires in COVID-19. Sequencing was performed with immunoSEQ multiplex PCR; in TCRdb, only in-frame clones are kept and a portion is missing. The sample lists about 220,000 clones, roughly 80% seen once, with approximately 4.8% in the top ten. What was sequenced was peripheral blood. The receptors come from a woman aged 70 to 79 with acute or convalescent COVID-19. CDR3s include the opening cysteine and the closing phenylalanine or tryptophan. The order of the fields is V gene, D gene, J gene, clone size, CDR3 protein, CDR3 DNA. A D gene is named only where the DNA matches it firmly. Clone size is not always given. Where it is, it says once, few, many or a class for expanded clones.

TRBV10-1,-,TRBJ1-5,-,CASTEQNQPQHF,TGCGCCAGCACCGAACAGAATCAGCCCCAGCATTTT
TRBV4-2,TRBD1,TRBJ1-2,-,CASSPSTGQGAEGYTF,TGTGCCAGCAGCCCCTCCACGGGACAGGGGGCGGAGGGCTACACCTTC
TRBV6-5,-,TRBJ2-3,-,CASRRLSGTDTQYF,TGTGCCAGCAGACGACTATCAGGCACAGATACGCAGTATTTT
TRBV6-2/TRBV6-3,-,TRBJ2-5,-,CASSPPGDGGETQYF,TGTGCCAGCAGCCCTCCCGGGGACGGGGGAGAGACCCAGTACTTC
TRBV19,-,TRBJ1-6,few,CASSMEALGYNSPLHF,TGTGCCAGTAGTATGGAGGCTCTCGGTTATAATTCACCCCTCCACTTT
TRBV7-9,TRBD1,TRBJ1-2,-,CASSLVSLRGTANYGYTF,TGTGCCAGCAGCTTAGTATCCCTTCGTGGGACAGCCAACTATGGCTACACCTTC
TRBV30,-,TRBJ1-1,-,CAWSVQGNTEAFF,TGTGCCTGGAGTGTGCAGGGGAACACTGAAGCTTTCTTT
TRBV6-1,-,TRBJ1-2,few,CASSETVYGYTF,TGTGCCAGCAGTGAAACTGTCTATGGCTACACCTTC
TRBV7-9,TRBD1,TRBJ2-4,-,CASSLAGTGGSKNIQYF,TGTGCCAGCAGCTTAGCGGGGACAGGGGGGTCCAAAAACATTCAGTACTTC
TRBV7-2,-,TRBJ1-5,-,CASSRAGSNQPQHF,TGTGCCAGCAGCCGTGCGGGGAGCAATCAGCCCCAGCATTTT
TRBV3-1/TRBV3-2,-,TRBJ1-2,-,CASSHAGLGRRSYGYTF,TGTGCCAGCAGCCATGCCGGACTCGGGAGACGGAGCTATGGCTACACCTTC
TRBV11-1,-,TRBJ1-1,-,CASSTHRVGTEAFF,TGTGCCAGCAGCACCCACAGGGTGGGCACTGAAGCTTTCTTT
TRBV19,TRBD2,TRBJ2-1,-,CASSGLAGSNEQFF,TGTGCCAGTAGCGGACTAGCGGGGAGCAATGAGCAGTTCTTC
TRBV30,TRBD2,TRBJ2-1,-,CAWSLGLAYEQFF,TGTGCCTGGAGTTTAGGACTAGCCTATGAGCAGTTCTTC
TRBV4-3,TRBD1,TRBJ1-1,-,CASSQESTGVSTEAFF,TGCGCCAGCAGCCAAGAATCGACAGGGGTGAGCACTGAAGCTTTCTTT
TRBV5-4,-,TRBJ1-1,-,CASSAGDYTEAFF,TGTGCCAGCAGCGCAGGGGATTACACTGAAGCTTTCTTT
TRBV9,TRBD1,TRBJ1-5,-,CASSVSGTANQPQHF,TGTGCCAGCAGCGTATCCGGGACAGCCAATCAGCCCCAGCATTTT
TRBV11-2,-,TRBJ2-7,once,CASSLDRAYEQYF,TGTGCCAGCAGCTTAGATAGAGCCTACGAGCAGTACTTC
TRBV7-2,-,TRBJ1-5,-,CASSLGLGAYQPQHF,TGTGCCAGCAGCCTGGGACTTGGCGCCTATCAGCCCCAGCATTTT
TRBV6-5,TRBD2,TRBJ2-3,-,CASTRAGGSTQYF,TGTGCCAGCACGCGAGCGGGGGGGAGTACGCAGTATTTT
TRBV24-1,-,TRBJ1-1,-,CATSDPSRELGAFF,TGTGCCACCAGTGATCCGTCGCGGGAGCTTGGAGCTTTCTTT
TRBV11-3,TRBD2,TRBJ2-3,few,CASSFTSGGDNTQYF,TGTGCCAGCAGCTTCACTAGCGGGGGGGACAATACGCAGTATTTT
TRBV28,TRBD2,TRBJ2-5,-,CASSLKLAGVETQYF,TGTGCCAGCAGTTTAAAACTAGCGGGGGTAGAGACCCAGTACTTC
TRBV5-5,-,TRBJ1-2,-,CASSSTPDTYYGYTF,TGTGCCAGCAGCTCAACCCCGGACACCTACTATGGCTACACCTTC
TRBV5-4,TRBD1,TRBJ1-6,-,CASSLGRDRENSPLHF,TGTGCCAGCAGCTTGGGAAGGGACAGGGAGAATTCACCCCTCCACTTT
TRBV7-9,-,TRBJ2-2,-,CASSLVGTINTGELFF,TGTGCCAGCAGCTTAGTGGGCACGATAAACACCGGGGAGCTGTTTTTT
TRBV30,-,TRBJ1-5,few,CAWSVGGSNQPQHF,TGTGCCTGGAGTGTTGGCGGAAGCAATCAGCCCCAGCATTTT
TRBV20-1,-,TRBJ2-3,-,CSASSGTGPDTQYF,TGCAGTGCTAGTTCCGGAACAGGCCCAGATACGCAGTATTTT